This TCR beta chain was observed in a study of long-term antiretroviral therapy in people with HIV. V lost 1 base, J lost 6 bases, and 4 bases lay in between. The CDR3 extends over 11 amino acids. Germline lookup yields CDR1 SGHAT and CDR2 FQNNGV. No fewer than two post-ART and no fewer than one pre-ART PBMC samples existed for each donor. Study-wide results and limits: Relative to control repertoires, HIV repertoires exhibited narrower CDR3 length ranges. Clones that expanded before ART (that is, prior to treatment) dominated the repertoire at all time points. Upon ART, diversity increased but remained lower than transplant donor controls.

On this clone: Its antigen remains unidentified.

Run at survey level, the immunoSEQ assay was version v3.0. Libraries were prepared by immunoSEQ multiplex PCR; TCRdb keeps only in-frame clonotypes and omits some of them. The table records about 38,000 clones, around 85% of them present only once. The sequences come from unsorted PBMCs, collected 1.5 years after starting antiretroviral therapy. The receptor's source is a man younger than 35 with HIV. The rearrangement links TRBV11-2 to TRBJ2-7, with no clear D. The CDR3 coding sequence is TGTGCCAGCAGCTTAGGAGTCGAGCAGTACTTC. Its translation: CASSLGVEQYF.